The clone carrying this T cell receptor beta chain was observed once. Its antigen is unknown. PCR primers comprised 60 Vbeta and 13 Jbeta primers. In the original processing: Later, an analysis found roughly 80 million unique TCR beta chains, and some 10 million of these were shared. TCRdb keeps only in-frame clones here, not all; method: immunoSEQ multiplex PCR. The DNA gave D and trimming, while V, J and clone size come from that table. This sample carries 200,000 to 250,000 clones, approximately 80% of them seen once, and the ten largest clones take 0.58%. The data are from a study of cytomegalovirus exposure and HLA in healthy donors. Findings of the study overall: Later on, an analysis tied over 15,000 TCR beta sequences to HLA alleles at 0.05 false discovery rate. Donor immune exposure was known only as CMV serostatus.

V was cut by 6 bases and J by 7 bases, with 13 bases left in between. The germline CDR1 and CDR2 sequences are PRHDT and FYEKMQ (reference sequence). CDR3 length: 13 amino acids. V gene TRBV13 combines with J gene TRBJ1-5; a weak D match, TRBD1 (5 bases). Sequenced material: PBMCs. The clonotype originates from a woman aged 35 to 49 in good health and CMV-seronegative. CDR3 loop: CASSYGGKQPQHF. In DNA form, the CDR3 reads TGTGCCAGCAGTTATGGGGGGAAGCAGCCCCAGCATTTT.